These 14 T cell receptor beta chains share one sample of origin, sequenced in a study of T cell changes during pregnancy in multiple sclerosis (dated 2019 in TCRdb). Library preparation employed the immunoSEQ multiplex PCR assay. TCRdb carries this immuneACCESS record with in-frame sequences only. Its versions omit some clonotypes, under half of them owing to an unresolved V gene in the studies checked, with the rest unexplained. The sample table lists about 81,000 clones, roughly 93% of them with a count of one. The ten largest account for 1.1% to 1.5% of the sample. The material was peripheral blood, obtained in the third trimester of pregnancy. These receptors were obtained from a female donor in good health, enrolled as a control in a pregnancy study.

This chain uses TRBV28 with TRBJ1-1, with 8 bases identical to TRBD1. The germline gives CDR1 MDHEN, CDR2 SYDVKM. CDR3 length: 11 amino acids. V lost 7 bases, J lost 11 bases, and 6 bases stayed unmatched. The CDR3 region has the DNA TGTGCCAGCACCAGACAGGGGACGGCTTTCTTT. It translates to CASTRQGTAFF.

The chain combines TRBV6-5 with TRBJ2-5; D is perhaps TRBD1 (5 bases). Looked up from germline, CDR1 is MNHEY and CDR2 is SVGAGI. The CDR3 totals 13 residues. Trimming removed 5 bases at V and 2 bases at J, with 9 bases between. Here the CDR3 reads CASSRQPQETQYF. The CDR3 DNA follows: TGTGCCAGCAGTCGACAGCCACAAGAGACCCAGTACTTC.

CDR3 sequence reads: CASSARDSKQFF. The CDR3 DNA reads as TGTGCCAGCAGCGCCCGGGACAGTAAGCAGTTCTTC. The chain links TRBV5-5 to TRBJ2-1; 7 positions match TRBD1. The CDR3 runs to 12 residues. V was pared by 4 bases and J by 11 bases, with 6 bases of the junction left unmatched. Germline V CDR1 and CDR2: SGHKS, YYEKEE (reference sequence).

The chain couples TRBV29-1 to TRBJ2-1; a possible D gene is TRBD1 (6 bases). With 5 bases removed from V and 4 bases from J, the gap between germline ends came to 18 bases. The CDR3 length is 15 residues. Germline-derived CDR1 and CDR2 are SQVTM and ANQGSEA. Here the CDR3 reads CSVISAGAKYNEQFF. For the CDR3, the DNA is TGCAGCGTTATAAGCGCAGGGGCGAAGTACAATGAGCAGTTCTTC.

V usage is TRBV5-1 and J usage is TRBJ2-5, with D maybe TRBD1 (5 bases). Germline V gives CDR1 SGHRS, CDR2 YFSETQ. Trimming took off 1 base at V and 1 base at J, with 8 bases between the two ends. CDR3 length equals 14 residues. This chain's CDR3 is CASSLSGFQETQYF. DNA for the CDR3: TGCGCCAGCAGCTTGTCAGGGTTCCAAGAGACCCAGTACTTC.

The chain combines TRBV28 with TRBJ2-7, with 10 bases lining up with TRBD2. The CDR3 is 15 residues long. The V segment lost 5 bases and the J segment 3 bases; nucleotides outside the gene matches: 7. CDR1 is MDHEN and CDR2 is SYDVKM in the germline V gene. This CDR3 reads CASSHLLAGDYEQYF. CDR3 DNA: TGTGCCAGCAGTCACCTTCTAGCGGGGGACTACGAGCAGTACTTC.

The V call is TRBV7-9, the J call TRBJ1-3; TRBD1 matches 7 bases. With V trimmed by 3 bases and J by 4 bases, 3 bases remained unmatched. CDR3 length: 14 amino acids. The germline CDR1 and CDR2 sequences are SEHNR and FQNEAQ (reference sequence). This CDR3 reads CASSFTGVGNTIYF. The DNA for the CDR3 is TGTGCCAGCAGCTTCACAGGGGTAGGAAACACCATATATTTT.

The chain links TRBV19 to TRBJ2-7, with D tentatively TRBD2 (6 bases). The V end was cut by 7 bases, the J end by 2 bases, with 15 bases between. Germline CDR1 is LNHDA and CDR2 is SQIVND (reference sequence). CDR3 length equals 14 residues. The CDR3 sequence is CASTPMPGAYEQYF. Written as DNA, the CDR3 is TGTGCCAGTACTCCGATGCCGGGAGCCTACGAGCAGTACTTC.

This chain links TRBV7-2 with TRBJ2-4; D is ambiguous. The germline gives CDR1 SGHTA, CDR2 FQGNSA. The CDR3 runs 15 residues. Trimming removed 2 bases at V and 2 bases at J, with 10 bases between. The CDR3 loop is CASSLIPLTKNIQYF. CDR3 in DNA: TGTGCCAGCAGCTTAATCCCCTTAACCAAAAACATTCAGTACTTC.

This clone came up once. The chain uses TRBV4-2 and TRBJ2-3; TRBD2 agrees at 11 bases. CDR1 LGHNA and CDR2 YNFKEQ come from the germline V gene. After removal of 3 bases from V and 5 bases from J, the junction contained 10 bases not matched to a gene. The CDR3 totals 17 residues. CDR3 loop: CASSQDDTGTSGDTQYF. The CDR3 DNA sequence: TGTGCCAGCAGCCAGGACGACACGGGGACTAGCGGAGATACGCAGTATTTT.

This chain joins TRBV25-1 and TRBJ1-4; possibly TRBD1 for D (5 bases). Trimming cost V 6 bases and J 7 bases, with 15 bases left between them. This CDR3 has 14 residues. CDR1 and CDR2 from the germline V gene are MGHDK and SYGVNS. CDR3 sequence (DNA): TGTGCCAGCAGCCCAGGGTTGTACGGTGAAAAACTGTTTTTT. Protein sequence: CASSPGLYGEKLFF.

The CDR3 coding sequence is TGCGCCAGCAGCAACCGGACAGGGGAGAGCAATCAGCCCCAGCATTTT. It encodes CASSNRTGESNQPQHF. The chain combines TRBV5-1 with TRBJ1-5; 9 positions agree with TRBD1. CDR3 length: 16 residues. V was pared by 4 bases and J by 1 base, with 6 bases of the junction left unmatched. CDR1 and CDR2 (germline): SGHRS, YFSETQ.

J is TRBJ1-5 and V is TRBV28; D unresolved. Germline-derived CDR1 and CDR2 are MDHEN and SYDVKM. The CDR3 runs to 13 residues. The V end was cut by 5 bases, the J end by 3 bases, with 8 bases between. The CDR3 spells CASSAQFNQPQHF. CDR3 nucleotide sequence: TGTGCCAGCAGTGCACAATTCAATCAGCCCCAGCATTTT.

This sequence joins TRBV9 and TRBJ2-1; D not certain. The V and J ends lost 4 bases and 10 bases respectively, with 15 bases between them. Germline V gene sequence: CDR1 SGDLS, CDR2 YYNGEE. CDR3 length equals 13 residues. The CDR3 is CASSSRPAGEQFF. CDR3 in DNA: TGTGCCAGCAGCTCCCGACCAGCCGGGGAGCAGTTCTTC.